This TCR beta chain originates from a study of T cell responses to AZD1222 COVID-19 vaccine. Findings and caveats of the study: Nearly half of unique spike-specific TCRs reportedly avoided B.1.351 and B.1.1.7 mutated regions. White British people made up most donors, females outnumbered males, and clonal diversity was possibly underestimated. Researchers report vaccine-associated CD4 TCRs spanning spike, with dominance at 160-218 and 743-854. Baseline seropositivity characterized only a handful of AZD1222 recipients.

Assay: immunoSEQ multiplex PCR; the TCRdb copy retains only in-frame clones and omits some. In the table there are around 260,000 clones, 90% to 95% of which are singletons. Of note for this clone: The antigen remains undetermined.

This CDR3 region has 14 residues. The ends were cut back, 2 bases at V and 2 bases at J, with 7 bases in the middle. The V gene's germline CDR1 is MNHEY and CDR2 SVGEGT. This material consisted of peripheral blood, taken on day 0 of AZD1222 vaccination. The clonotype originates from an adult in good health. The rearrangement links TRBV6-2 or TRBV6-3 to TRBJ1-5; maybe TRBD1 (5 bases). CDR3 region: CASSYRGGNQPQHF. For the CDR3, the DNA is TGTGCCAGCAGTTACAGGGGTGGCAATCAGCCCCAGCATTTT.